These T cell receptor beta chains were read from a single sample in a study of cytomegalovirus exposure and HLA in healthy donors. Sequencing was performed with immunoSEQ multiplex PCR; in TCRdb, only in-frame clones are kept and a portion is missing. The sample consists of roughly 250,000 clones, about 80% of them appearing once. Input material: PBMCs. These receptors came from a girl aged 2 to 10 in good health and CMV-seronegative. CDR3s include the opening cysteine and the closing phenylalanine or tryptophan. A D gene is named only where the DNA matches it firmly. Some rows have no size entry. The others give once, few or many, or a class for an expanded clone.

clone_size | j_call | v_call | d_call | cdr3_length | cdr3_aa | cdr3_nt
NA | TRBJ2-1 | TRBV30 | TRBD2 | 14 | CACHWTSFHNEQFF | TGTGCCTGTCACTGGACTAGCTTCCACAATGAGCAGTTCTTC
NA | TRBJ2-2 | TRBV7-3 | TRBD2 | 16 | CASSPTPGLWPGELFF | TGTGCCAGCAGCCCGACCCCGGGACTATGGCCCGGGGAGCTGTTTTTT
NA | TRBJ1-2 | TRBV9 | TRBD1 | 15 | CASKTRIGGNYGYTF | TGTGCCAGCAAGACGCGCATAGGGGGCAACTATGGCTACACCTTC
NA | TRBJ2-5 | TRBV7-8 | NA | 17 | CASSKNQGGGGDETQYF | TGTGCCAGCAGCAAGAACCAGGGAGGGGGGGGCGACGAGACCCAGTACTTC
NA | TRBJ2-7 | TRBV6-5 | TRBD1 | 13 | CASNLQGEGEQYF | TGTGCCAGCAATCTACAGGGGGAAGGCGAGCAGTACTTC
NA | TRBJ1-6 | TRBV27 | NA | 18 | CASSLSLPHRVNGSPLHF | TGTGCCAGCAGTTTATCGCTCCCCCACAGGGTTAATGGTTCACCCCTCCACTTT
NA | TRBJ2-3 | TRBV9 | NA | 11 | CASSSTDTQYF | TGTGCCAGCAGCTCTACAGATACGCAGTATTTT
NA | TRBJ1-4 | TRBV2 | NA | 15 | CASSLQGSRNEKLFF | TGTGCCAGCAGTTTACAGGGCTCGAGGAATGAAAAACTGTTTTTT
NA | TRBJ1-5 | TRBV18 | TRBD1 | 15 | CASSPETGSNQPQHF | TGTGCCAGCTCACCGGAGACAGGGTCCAATCAGCCCCAGCATTTT
NA | TRBJ1-6 | TRBV6-5 | TRBD1 | 16 | CASSYGNQGANSPLHF | TGTGCCAGCAGTTATGGGAACCAGGGGGCCAATTCACCCCTCCACTTT
NA | TRBJ2-7 | TRBV2 | NA | 12 | CASIFLGGEQYF | TGTGCCAGCATTTTCCTCGGCGGTGAGCAGTACTTC
NA | TRBJ1-5 | TRBV4-1 | NA | 16 | CASSLSHGGGNQPQHF | TGCGCCAGCAGCCTCTCCCATGGAGGGGGCAATCAGCCCCAGCATTTT
NA | TRBJ2-5 | TRBV29-1 | NA | 14 | CSVSKLPYQETQYF | TGCAGCGTTAGCAAGCTACCGTACCAAGAGACCCAGTACTTC
few | TRBJ2-7 | TRBV4-1 | NA | 13 | CASSLAESYEQYF | TGTGCCAGCAGCCTGGCGGAGTCCTACGAGCAGTACTTC
once | TRBJ2-3 | TRBV7-2 | NA | 13 | CASRVAGTDTQYF | TGTGCCAGTAGGGTAGCGGGCACAGATACGCAGTATTTT
few | TRBJ2-7 | TRBV7-9 | TRBD1 | 15 | CSSSNRDRGSYEQYF | TGTTCCAGCAGCAACCGGGACAGGGGGAGTTACGAGCAGTACTTC
NA | TRBJ1-4 | TRBV7-2 | NA | 14 | CASSSRGAGEKLFF | TGTGCCAGCAGCTCCCGGGGGGCCGGGGAAAAACTGTTTTTT
NA | TRBJ1-4 | TRBV18 | NA | 15 | CASSPEDGFNEKLFF | TGTGCCAGCTCACCAGAAGACGGGTTTAATGAAAAACTGTTTTTT
few | TRBJ2-2 | TRBV10-3 | NA | 15 | CAISEGRGVTGELFF | TGTGCCATCAGTGAAGGCAGGGGCGTCACCGGGGAGCTGTTTTTT
NA | TRBJ1-2 | TRBV18 | TRBD1 | 16 | CASSPANSGGDYGYTF | TGTGCCAGCTCACCTGCAAATTCAGGGGGCGACTATGGCTACACCTTC
NA | TRBJ2-7 | TRBV28 | TRBD2 | 14 | CASSFGGTLYEQYF | TGTGCCAGCAGTTTCGGGGGGACCCTCTACGAGCAGTACTTC
NA | TRBJ2-1 | TRBV6-4 | NA | 15 | CASSVMEGRGNEQFF | TGTGCCAGCAGTGTAATGGAGGGCCGGGGGAATGAGCAGTTCTTC
NA | TRBJ1-2 | TRBV4-1 | NA | 14 | CASSQDQGVEGYTF | TGCGCCAGCAGCCAAGATCAAGGGGTTGAGGGCTACACCTTC
NA | TRBJ2-5 | TRBV27 | NA | 14 | CASSLMPGQETQYF | TGTGCCAGCAGTTTAATGCCCGGGCAAGAGACCCAGTACTTC
NA | TRBJ2-1 | TRBV7-8 | TRBD2 | 14 | CASSFSGRNNEQFF | TGTGCCAGCAGCTTTAGCGGGAGGAATAATGAGCAGTTCTTC
NA | TRBJ2-7 | TRBV25-1 | TRBD2 | 15 | CASSEPLAGLAEQYF | TGTGCCAGCAGTGAACCACTAGCGGGATTAGCCGAGCAGTACTTC
NA | TRBJ2-1 | TRBV4-2 | TRBD1 | 18 | CASSQEDRGAVSYNEQFF | TGTGCCAGCAGCCAAGAGGACAGGGGGGCCGTCTCCTACAATGAGCAGTTCTTC
NA | TRBJ1-2 | TRBV30 | TRBD1 | 14 | CAWSINRGDYGYTF | TGTGCCTGGAGTATCAACAGGGGGGACTATGGCTACACCTTC